This T cell receptor beta chain was obtained from a study of shared clonotypes between healthy human individuals. Overall study context: CD4 naive and CD4 memory each took three plates per donor, while CD8 naive took two and CD8 memory one. Points from the study as a whole: Generally, naive subsets (rather than memory subsets) showed larger estimated richness. The rarefaction results pointed to incomplete sorted-subset sequencing despite large depth.

Original processing methods: ImmunoSEQ sequences covered only the junction and lacked quality scores; filtering therefore differed. TCRdb's copy holds only in-frame clones and misses some; the assay was immunoSEQ multiplex PCR. V and J calls plus clone size are reproduced from that table; the DNA served to infer D and trimming. The table lists 2.3 million or so clones, 85% to 95% of them singletons, with 0.35% to 0.5% in the top ten. Concerning this clone itself: The target antigen is unknown.

V was shortened by 2 bases and J by 4 bases, with 13 bases between the two germline ends. CDR1 and CDR2 from the germline V gene are SGHRS and YFSETQ. CDR3 length: 14 residues. Sequencing was performed on naive CD4+ T cells from PBMCs. This sample's subset: CD45RA+ positively selected. The receptor was derived from a man younger than 35 in good health. Some clones in this sample may be carry-over from other donors' samples. This chain uses TRBV5-1 with TRBJ2-7; possibly TRBD2 for D (6 bases). CDR3 sequence reads: CASSFGGKEYEQYF. The CDR3 DNA reads as TGCGCCAGCAGCTTCGGCGGGAAAGAGTACGAGCAGTACTTC.